A single sample gave rise to the 26 T cell receptor beta chains below, sequenced in a study of shared clonotypes between healthy human individuals. Assay: immunoSEQ multiplex PCR; the TCRdb copy retains only in-frame clones and omits some. The sample includes around 2.5 million clones, 80% to 95% seen only once; the top ten take roughly 0.36%. Sequenced: naive CD4+ T cells from PBMCs. Subset: CD45RA+ positively selected. The receptor source for this set is a man younger than 35 in good health. Some clones in this sample may be carry-over from other donors' samples.

Here the CDR3 reads CASSRGQERAGYTF. Here the CDR3 DNA reads TGTGCCAGCAGCCGGGGACAGGAACGGGCTGGCTACACCTTC. This chain uses TRBV7-9 with TRBJ1-2, with TRBD1 matching over 8 bases. This CDR3 is 14 amino acids long. V was clipped by 5 bases and J by 7 bases; unmatched bases: 9. Germline CDR1 SEHNR, CDR2 FQNEAQ (reference sequence).

The sample holds a few counts of this clone. This chain connects TRBV18 to TRBJ1-2, with TRBD1 matching 7 bases. The CDR3 has 15 residues. V was clipped by 3 bases and J by 1 base; unmatched bases: 5. Germline V gene lookup returns CDR1 KGHSH and CDR2 LQKENI. The CDR3 DNA is TGTGCCAGCTCACCCGGGACAGCAAGTAACTATGGCTACACCTTC. As protein: CASSPGTASNYGYTF.

As concerns this clone: Other nucleotide sequences in the sample specify the same CDR3. The chain has TRBV5-1 and TRBJ1-2, with 10 bases that match TRBD1. Germline V gene lookup returns CDR1 SGHRS and CDR2 YFSETQ. The V segment lost 0 bases and the J segment 8 bases; nucleotides outside the gene matches: 4. There are 14 residues in the CDR3. CDR3 loop: CASSLGQGAGGYTF. The CDR3 nucleotides read TGCGCCAGCAGCTTGGGACAGGGGGCCGGCGGCTACACCTTC.

In its sample, this clone was seen a few times. This chain connects TRBV29-1 to TRBJ1-2; D gene ambiguous. The ends were cut back, 7 bases at V and 3 bases at J, with 18 bases in the middle. The length of the CDR3 is 14 residues. Germline-derived CDR1 and CDR2 are SQVTM and ANQGSEA. This chain's CDR3 is CSAPSGQPHYGYTF. CDR3 nucleotide sequence: TGCAGCGCCCCATCCGGGCAGCCACACTATGGCTACACCTTC. Using reference TRBV29-1 and TRBJ1-2 for the parts outside the CDR3, the full variable domain is SAVISQKPSRDICQRGTSLTIQCQVDSQVTMMFWYRQQPGQSLTLIATANQGSEATYESGFVIDKFPISRPNLTFSTLTVSNMSPEDSSIYLCSAPSGQPHYGYTFGSGTRLTVV.

This chain joins TRBV6-6 and TRBJ1-4, with 10 bases aligning to TRBD1. CDR3 size: 14 residues. In germline, CDR1 is MNHNY, CDR2 SVGAGI (reference sequence). Trimming at V came to 5 bases and at J to 8 bases, leaving 5 bases not matched to a gene. The CDR3 spells CASSNDRGPEKLFF. The CDR3 DNA reads TGTGCCAGCAGTAACGACAGGGGGCCGGAAAAACTGTTTTTT.

This chain joins TRBV5-1 and TRBJ1-1; TRBD1 aligns across 7 bases. Per germline, CDR1 SGHRS and CDR2 YFSETQ. V was clipped by 0 bases and J by 8 bases; unmatched bases: 10. The CDR3 spans 15 residues. The CDR3 sequence: CASSLGTQGRSEAFF. CDR3 DNA sequence: TGCGCCAGCAGCTTGGGAACACAGGGGAGGTCCGAAGCTTTCTTT.

The chain has TRBV19 and TRBJ2-7, with 8 bases that match TRBD1. The V and J ends lost 5 bases and 4 bases, in that order; junction bases with no gene match: 4. Looked up from germline, CDR1 is LNHDA and CDR2 is SQIVND (reference sequence). The CDR3 runs 13 residues. The CDR3 DNA follows: TGTGCCAGTAGTGGAGACAGGGGTTACGAGCAGTACTTC. Its translation is CASSGDRGYEQYF.

The V and J genes are TRBV9 and TRBJ2-2, with 7 bases lining up with TRBD1. The V gene's germline CDR1 is SGDLS and CDR2 YYNGEE. The V and J ends lost 4 bases and 5 bases, in that order; junction bases with no gene match: 11. This CDR3 is built from 16 residues. The CDR3 coding sequence is TGTGCCAGCAGCCGCCCCCGACAGGGTGGTACCGGGGAGCTGTTTTTT. This translates into CASSRPRQGGTGELFF.

The rearrangement joins TRBV19 to TRBJ2-5; the D is unclear. Trimming removed 7 bases from V and 1 base from J, with 10 bases in between. The CDR3 has 13 residues. CDR1 is LNHDA and CDR2 is SQIVND in the germline V gene (reference sequence). The CDR3 DNA is TGTGCCAGTACTCACAGTTCCCAAGAGACCCAGTACTTC. This translates into CASTHSSQETQYF. The full variable domain, in which reference TRBV19 and TRBJ2-5 provide the parts outside the CDR3, is DGGITQSPKYLFRKEGQNVTLSCEQNLNHDAMYWYRQDPGQGLRLIYYSQIVNDFQKGDIAEGYSVSREKKESFPLTVTSAQKNPTAFYLCASTHSSQETQYFGPGTRLLVL.

The sample holds a few counts of this clone. The J gene is TRBJ1-2, the V gene TRBV19; D might be TRBD1 (6 bases). CDR3 size: 14 residues. Looked up from germline, CDR1 is LNHDA and CDR2 is SQIVND (reference sequence). The V gene lost 5 bases and the J gene lost 5 bases, with 15 bases spanning the gap. The CDR3 nucleotides read TGTGCCAGTAGTTCTCAGGGGCGAGGATATGGCTACACCTTC. As protein: CASSSQGRGYGYTF.

V and J are TRBV7-6 and TRBJ2-7, with a weak D call TRBD1 (5 bases). Trimming removed 4 bases from V and 6 bases from J, with 13 bases in between. Germline lookup yields CDR1 SGHVS and CDR2 FNYEAQ. The CDR3 runs 13 residues. The CDR3 DNA reads TGTGCCAGCAGCTCCTCGGGCAGGGCCGAGCAGTACTTC. The encoded protein is CASSSSGRAEQYF.

This clone was seen a single time. The chain has TRBV5-1 and TRBJ2-1, with 9 bases fitting TRBD1. Per the germline V gene, CDR1 is SGHRS and CDR2 is YFSETQ. V gave up 8 bases and J gave up 3 bases; unmatched junction bases: 3. CDR3 length: 13 residues. The CDR3, as DNA: TGCGCCAGTAGGGACAGGGACTACAATGAGCAGTTCTTC. As protein: CASRDRDYNEQFF.

The V call is TRBV7-3, the J call TRBJ2-5; D perhaps matches TRBD2 (5 bases). Germline assignment: CDR1 SGHTA and CDR2 FQGTGA. The V and J ends lost 5 bases and 2 bases respectively, with 12 bases between them. The CDR3 totals 14 residues. The CDR3: CASSPPGGQETQYF. The DNA for the CDR3 is TGTGCCAGCAGCCCTCCGGGCGGGCAAGAGACCCAGTACTTC.

This clone was recorded only once. This chain uses TRBV6-1 with TRBJ2-7; 7 bases are shared with TRBD1. V was clipped by 4 bases and J by 4 bases; unmatched bases: 7. This CDR3 is 14 amino acids long. CDR1 is MNHNS and CDR2 is SASEGT in the germline V gene. Here the CDR3 reads CASSGSGGGYEQYF. CDR3 DNA: TGTGCCAGCAGTGGATCAGGGGGTGGATACGAGCAGTACTTC.

The chain uses TRBV5-5 and TRBJ1-5, with 7 bases lining up with TRBD1. The CDR3 runs 15 residues. Germline V lookup: CDR1 SGHKS, CDR2 YYEKEE (reference sequence). V lost 4 bases and J lost 4; bases outside the gene matches: 8. The CDR3 DNA reads TGTGCCAGCAGCCGGAACGCACAGGGGAATCAGCCCCAGCATTTT. Translated: CASSRNAQGNQPQHF.

The chain links TRBV5-1 to TRBJ2-7, with TRBD2 matching over 16 bases. Trimming removed 3 bases from V and 7 bases from J; junction bases left unmatched: 7. In germline, CDR1 is SGHRS, CDR2 YFSETQ. The CDR3 covers 16 residues. CDR3 bases: TGCGCCAGCAGCTCTGGGACTAGCGGGAGGGCAAGGGAGCAGTACTTC. Protein product: CASSSGTSGRAREQYF.

The gene calls are TRBV11-2 and TRBJ2-2; no reliable D call. The CDR3 extends over 15 amino acids. CDR1 and CDR2 from the germline V gene are SGHAT and FQNNGV. V shed 1 base and J shed 0 bases, with 6 bases lying between them. CDR3 DNA sequence: TGTGCCAGCAGCTTAGTCGGGCCGAACACCGGGGAGCTGTTTTTT. It yields the protein CASSLVGPNTGELFF.

The chain is built from TRBV7-9 and TRBJ2-7; 8 positions match TRBD1. The CDR3 runs 14 residues. J was trimmed by 3 bases and V by 3 bases; bases with no gene match: 4. The germline CDR1 and CDR2 sequences are SEHNR and FQNEAQ (reference sequence). CDR3 nucleotide sequence: TGTGCCAGCAGCTTGACAGGGGTGGTCTACGAGCAGTACTTC. Protein: CASSLTGVVYEQYF. Supplemented by reference TRBV7-9 and TRBJ2-7, the full variable domain reads DTGVSQNPRHKITKRGQNVTFRCDPISEHNRLYWYRQTLGQGPEFLTYFQNEAQLEKSRLLSDRFSAERPKGSFSTLEIQRTEQGDSAMYLCASSLTGVVYEQYFGPGTRLTVT.

The J gene is TRBJ2-2, the V gene TRBV29-1, with D tentatively TRBD2 (5 bases). The germline CDR1 and CDR2 sequences are SQVTM and ANQGSEA. With 5 bases removed from V and 3 bases from J, the gap between germline ends came to 10 bases. CDR3 length: 13 residues. CDR3 sequence: CSVRLADTGELFF. CDR3 DNA: TGCAGCGTTCGGCTAGCCGACACCGGGGAGCTGTTTTTT.

The count of this clone is one. The V gene is TRBV11-3, the J gene TRBJ2-3, with D unclear. CDR1 and CDR2 from the germline V gene are SGHNT and YENEEA. The V and J ends lost 4 bases and 2 bases respectively, with 10 bases between them. The CDR3 has 14 amino acids. CDR3 loop: CASSSGPNTDTQYF. For the CDR3, the DNA is TGTGCCAGCAGCTCCGGCCCTAACACAGATACGCAGTATTTT.

The chain is built from TRBV5-1 and TRBJ2-7; 8 bases line up with TRBD1. V lost 4 bases to trimming and J lost 3 bases; unmatched junction nucleotides: 3. The CDR3 contains 13 residues. Germline assignment: CDR1 SGHRS and CDR2 YFSETQ. The CDR3 DNA is TGCGCCAGCAGCAGGGGACAGGACTACGAGCAGTACTTC. As protein: CASSRGQDYEQYF.

Notes on this clone: A single base separates this from a much larger clone, so it may be a read error. The sample contains more than one DNA sequence encoding this CDR3. This chain connects TRBV7-3 to TRBJ1-1; D is ambiguous. The CDR3 covers 13 residues. The V end lost 2 bases, the J end lost 1 base, and 5 bases lay between the germline ends. CDR1 and CDR2 (germline): SGHTA, FQGTGA. The DNA of the CDR3 is TGTGCCAGCAGCTTACAAGAGAACACTGAAGCTTTCTTT. Protein: CASSLQENTEAFF.

This clone was seen only once. This chain connects TRBV9 to TRBJ2-1; 8 nucleotides agree with TRBD1. CDR3 length: 14 residues. Trimming removed 3 bases from V and 7 bases from J; junction bases left unmatched: 6. In germline, CDR1 is SGDLS, CDR2 YYNGEE. The CDR3 DNA reads TGTGCCAGCAGCGGACAGGGGAGTAGAAATGAGCAGTTCTTC. The encoded protein is CASSGQGSRNEQFF.

This clone appeared once. V gene TRBV28 combines with J gene TRBJ1-1, with 7 bases lining up with TRBD1. Per germline, CDR1 MDHEN and CDR2 SYDVKM. J gave up 5 bases and V 3 bases, and 18 bases lay outside the gene matches. The CDR3 is 18 residues long. CDR3 sequence (DNA): TGTGCCAGCAGTTTCTCCGCGGGGGGGCGTGGGACAGCGACTGAAGCTTTCTTT. Its protein is CASSFSAGGRGTATEAFF.

For the CDR3, the DNA is TGTGCCATACATCGACAGGGTCTGTACGAGCAGTACTTC. Amino acids: CAIHRQGLYEQYF. This sequence joins TRBV28 and TRBJ2-7; TRBD1 agrees at 7 bases. Germline V CDR1 and CDR2: MDHEN, SYDVKM. V was clipped by 10 bases and J by 4 bases; unmatched bases: 10. CDR3 length: 13 residues.

CDR3 nucleotides: TGTGCCAGCAGTGAAACACAAGAGACCCAGTACTTC. Its translation: CASSETQETQYF. V usage is TRBV2 and J usage is TRBJ2-5, with D hard to call. The CDR3 runs 12 residues. The V gene lost 2 bases and the J gene lost 2 bases, with 3 bases spanning the gap. Germline CDR1 reads SNHLY; CDR2 reads FYNNEI.